These T cell receptor beta chains were read from a single sample in a study of T cell changes during pregnancy in multiple sclerosis. Clones were sequenced by immunoSEQ multiplex PCR, and TCRdb holds only the in-frame ones, with some missing. The sample includes around 96,000 clones, 90% to 95% of them seen just once. The source material was peripheral blood, sampled in the third trimester of pregnancy. Receptors originate from a female donor with multiple sclerosis, enrolled in a pregnancy study. The CDR3 runs from the conserved cysteine through the conserved F or W. D genes are given only for firm matches. Some rows mark clone size as missing; the rest say once, few, many or name a class of expanded clone.

J gene | clone size | V gene | D gene | CDR3 protein | CDR3 DNA
TRBJ1-1 | - | TRBV28 | - | CASSLRGDGWGNTEAFF | TGTGCCAGCAGTTTACGGGGGGACGGCTGGGGCAACACTGAAGCTTTCTTT
TRBJ2-1 | - | TRBV5-1 | - | CASSKGERSGNEQFF | TGCGCCAGCAGCAAGGGAGAGAGGTCGGGCAATGAGCAGTTCTTC
TRBJ1-4 | - | TRBV30 | TRBD1 | CAWRGGNGEKLFF | TGTGCCTGGAGAGGGGGCAACGGGGAAAAACTGTTTTTT
TRBJ2-1 | - | TRBV2 | - | CASRPPDSRGEQFF | TGTGCCAGCAGGCCCCCGGACTCCCGCGGTGAGCAGTTCTTC
TRBJ1-2 | - | TRBV7-9 | TRBD1 | CASSLAGTANYGYTF | TGTGCCAGCAGCTTGGCGGGGACAGCCAACTATGGCTACACCTTC
TRBJ2-3 | - | TRBV5-6 | - | CASSWRVDTQYF | TGTGCCAGCAGCTGGAGGGTGGATACGCAGTATTTT
TRBJ1-3 | - | TRBV6-1 | TRBD1 | CPTGRGNTIYF | TGCCCGACAGGGCGAGGAAACACCATATATTTT
TRBJ1-1 | - | TRBV5-1 | - | CASSRGNTEAFF | TGCGCCAGCAGCAGGGGGAACACTGAAGCTTTCTTT
TRBJ1-1 | - | TRBV4-1 | - | CASSQGQINTEAFF | TGCGCCAGCAGCCAAGGACAAATAAACACTGAAGCTTTCTTT
TRBJ2-1 | - | TRBV5-6 | - | CASSWSDNEQFF | TGTGCCAGCAGCTGGAGCGACAATGAGCAGTTCTTC
TRBJ2-7 | - | TRBV10-3 | TRBD1 | CAISGSGTGGYEQYF | TGTGCCATCAGTGGCTCCGGGACAGGGGGTTACGAGCAGTACTTC
TRBJ1-2 | - | TRBV18 | - | CASSPGRAGYTF | TGTGCCAGCTCACCTGGCAGGGCTGGCTACACCTTC
TRBJ2-7 | - | TRBV11-1 | TRBD1 | CASSFQGASYEQYF | TGTGCCAGCAGCTTCCAGGGGGCTTCCTACGAGCAGTACTTC
TRBJ1-1 | - | TRBV5-1 | - | CASSTDSYTEAFF | TGCGCCAGCAGTACCGACAGTTACACTGAAGCTTTCTTT
TRBJ1-1 | - | TRBV11-2 | - | CASSLVPKRTEAFF | TGTGCCAGCAGCTTAGTACCCAAGAGGACTGAAGCTTTCTTT
TRBJ2-5 | once | TRBV29-1 | TRBD2 | CSVEEVGEGTQYF | TGCAGCGTTGAGGAGGTGGGGGAGGGGACCCAGTACTTC
TRBJ2-7 | - | TRBV29-1 | TRBD2 | CSVVSPSGSYEQYF | TGCAGCGTTGTGAGTCCTAGCGGGAGCTACGAGCAGTACTTC
TRBJ2-4 | - | TRBV7-8 | TRBD1 | CASSITGTGGNIQYF | TGTGCCAGCAGCATCACCGGGACAGGGGGAAACATTCAGTACTTC
TRBJ2-3 | - | TRBV29-1 | - | CSLSGTDTQYF | TGCAGCCTTAGCGGCACAGATACGCAGTATTTT
TRBJ1-1 | - | TRBV7-3 | - | CASSSLQGNTEAFF | TGTGCCAGCAGCTCCCTCCAGGGGAACACTGAAGCTTTCTTT
TRBJ1-1 | - | TRBV18 | - | CASSPSAGGKNTEAFF | TGTGCCAGCTCACCGTCTGCAGGCGGGAAAAACACTGAAGCTTTCTTT
TRBJ2-5 | - | TRBV10-3 | - | CAISEAGQETQYF | TGTGCCATCAGTGAGGCGGGACAAGAGACCCAGTACTTC
TRBJ1-2 | - | TRBV5-6 | TRBD1 | CASSGDREGGYTF | TGTGCCAGCAGCGGGGACAGGGAAGGAGGCTACACCTTC
TRBJ2-7 | - | TRBV29-1 | - | CGAHVGGAGEQYF | TGCGGCGCCCACGTAGGGGGGGCGGGGGAGCAGTACTTC
TRBJ2-7 | - | TRBV7-9 | - | CASSRQSYEQYF | TGTGCCAGCAGCCGACAGTCCTACGAGCAGTACTTC
TRBJ1-5 | - | TRBV16 | - | CASSQGQRPNQPQHF | TGTGCCAGCAGCCAAGGACAGCGTCCGAATCAGCCCCAGCATTTT
TRBJ1-5 | - | TRBV19 | TRBD1 | CASSKLTGQAGNQPQHF | TGTGCCAGTAGTAAGCTCACCGGACAGGCGGGCAATCAGCCCCAGCATTTT
TRBJ2-7 | - | TRBV5-6 | TRBD1 | CASSKTGSPGEQYF | TGTGCCAGCAGCAAGACAGGGAGTCCGGGAGAGCAGTACTTC
TRBJ2-3 | - | TRBV28 | TRBD1 | CASRKDRGNTDTQYF | TGTGCCAGCAGGAAAGACAGGGGCAACACAGATACGCAGTATTTT
TRBJ2-7 | once | TRBV5-1 | TRBD2 | CASSFSSGSWEQYF | TGCGCCAGCAGCTTTTCTAGCGGGAGTTGGGAGCAGTACTTC
TRBJ1-3 | - | TRBV5-1 | - | CASSPLSGNTIYF | TGCGCCAGCAGCCCTCTCTCTGGAAACACCATATATTTT
TRBJ2-2 | - | TRBV19 | - | CASSFLGGTGELFF | TGTGCCAGTAGCTTTCTCGGCGGCACCGGGGAGCTGTTTTTT
TRBJ2-7 | - | TRBV27 | TRBD1 | CASTSMDRGGEQYF | TGTGCCAGCACGTCCATGGACAGGGGCGGGGAGCAGTACTTC
TRBJ1-1 | - | TRBV9 | TRBD1 | CASSATGAATEAFF | TGTGCCAGCAGCGCGACAGGGGCGGCCACTGAAGCTTTCTTT
TRBJ1-2 | - | TRBV27 | TRBD1 | CASSPLGDSVYGYTF | TGTGCCAGCAGTCCTTTAGGGGACAGTGTCTATGGCTACACCTTC
TRBJ2-3 | - | TRBV7-9 | - | CASKLALNTDTQYF | TGTGCCAGCAAGCTAGCGCTTAACACAGATACGCAGTATTTT
TRBJ2-2 | - | TRBV19 | - | CASSPGDWIGANTGELFF | TGTGCCAGTAGTCCGGGGGATTGGATTGGGGCCAACACCGGGGAGCTGTTTTTT
TRBJ2-5 | - | TRBV6-5 | TRBD1 | CASRATGGGETQYF | TGTGCCAGCAGAGCGACAGGGGGCGGGGAGACCCAGTACTTC
TRBJ2-1 | once | TRBV6-1 | TRBD1 | CASSRQGAGDEQFF | TGTGCCAGCAGCCGGCAGGGGGCAGGTGATGAGCAGTTCTTC
TRBJ2-1 | - | TRBV5-4 | - | CASSFVARSYNEQFF | TGTGCCAGCAGCTTCGTAGCGAGATCCTACAATGAGCAGTTCTTC
TRBJ2-7 | - | TRBV27 | - | CASSLGVGYEQYF | TGTGCCAGCAGTTTAGGTGTCGGCTACGAGCAGTACTTC